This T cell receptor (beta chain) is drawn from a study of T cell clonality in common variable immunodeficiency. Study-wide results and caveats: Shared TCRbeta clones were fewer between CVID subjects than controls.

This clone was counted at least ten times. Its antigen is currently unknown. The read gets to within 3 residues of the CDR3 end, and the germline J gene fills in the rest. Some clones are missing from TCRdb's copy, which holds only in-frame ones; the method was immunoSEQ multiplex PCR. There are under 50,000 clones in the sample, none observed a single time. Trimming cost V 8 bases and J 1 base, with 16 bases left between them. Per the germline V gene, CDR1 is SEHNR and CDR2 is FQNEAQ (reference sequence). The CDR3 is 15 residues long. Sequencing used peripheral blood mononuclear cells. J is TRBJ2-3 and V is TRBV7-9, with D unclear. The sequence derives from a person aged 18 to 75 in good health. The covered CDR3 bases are TGTGCCAGCCGTTCCTTGCCCCAGGGCACAGATACG. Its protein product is CASRSLPQGTDT. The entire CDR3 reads CASRSLPQGTDTQYF. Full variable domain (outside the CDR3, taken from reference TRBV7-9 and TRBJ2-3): DTGVSQNPRHKITKRGQNVTFRCDPISEHNRLYWYRQTLGQGPEFLTYFQNEAQLEKSRLLSDRFSAERPKGSFSTLEIQRTEQGDSAMYLCASRSLPQGTDTQYFGPGTRLTVL.